This T cell receptor beta chain was sequenced for a study of T cell responses to AZD1222 COVID-19 vaccine. Study-wide background: Pooling of second doses given at about 4 or about 12 weeks was done. Study-level results: Clonal diversity was possibly underestimated, and white British individuals and females predominated among donors. Receipt of two AZD1222 doses was followed by a rise in Spike-specific TCR breadth and depth.

TCRdb's table, derived via immunoSEQ multiplex PCR, lists solely in-frame clones and lacks some. The table includes over 100,000 clones, roughly nine tenths detected once. In regard to this clone: The antigen is undetermined.

CDR3 length: 14 residues. Germline V CDR1 and CDR2: SGHKS, YYEKEE (reference sequence). Trimming left V 3 bases short and J 4 bases short, with 14 bases between. Here the sequenced sample was peripheral blood, taken on day 0 of AZD1222 vaccination. The rearrangement links TRBV5-5 to TRBJ2-7, with D perhaps matching TRBD1 (6 bases). The sequence came from an adult in good health. CDR3 nucleotide sequence: TGTGCCAGCAGCTGGGACATTGGAAGGTACGAGCAGTACTTC. Translating gives CASSWDIGRYEQYF.